This T cell receptor beta chain was sequenced during a study of T-cell memory formation after mild COVID-19. About the study: Largely, the TCR clusters proved donor specific.

Of note for this clonotype: Its target is not known.

Losses at the gene ends were 4 bases for V and 7 bases for J; bases not matched to a gene: 13. Looked up from germline, CDR1 is SEHNR and CDR2 is FQNEAQ (reference sequence). The CDR3 is 16 amino acids. TCR alpha and TCR beta cDNA libraries with sample barcodes and UMIs came from 5'RACE using constant-segment primers. One entry per CDR3 protein results from TCRdb running MiXCR on the 5' RACE reads. The table includes 300,000 to 400,000 distinct CDR3 sequences, roughly 15% detected once. The study's findings and limits: CD4+ bias marked clones expanding day 15 to 37, unlike balanced contracting clones. Several responding clones turned up in pre-infection memory, indicating that cross-reactive memory may have taken part.

The sample taken for sequencing was PBMCs or a T cell subset sorted from them (not recorded which). This receptor was identified in a man aged 18 to 29 who had mild COVID-19 (a few samples of this study predate the infection). Cell type and time point are not known. V usage is TRBV7-9 and J usage is TRBJ1-5, with 7 bases that match TRBD1. The CDR3 protein is CASSSETGRIDQPQHF. The CDR3 nucleotides read TGTGCCAGCAGCTCAGAGACAGGGAGAATAGACCAGCCCCAGCATTTT.